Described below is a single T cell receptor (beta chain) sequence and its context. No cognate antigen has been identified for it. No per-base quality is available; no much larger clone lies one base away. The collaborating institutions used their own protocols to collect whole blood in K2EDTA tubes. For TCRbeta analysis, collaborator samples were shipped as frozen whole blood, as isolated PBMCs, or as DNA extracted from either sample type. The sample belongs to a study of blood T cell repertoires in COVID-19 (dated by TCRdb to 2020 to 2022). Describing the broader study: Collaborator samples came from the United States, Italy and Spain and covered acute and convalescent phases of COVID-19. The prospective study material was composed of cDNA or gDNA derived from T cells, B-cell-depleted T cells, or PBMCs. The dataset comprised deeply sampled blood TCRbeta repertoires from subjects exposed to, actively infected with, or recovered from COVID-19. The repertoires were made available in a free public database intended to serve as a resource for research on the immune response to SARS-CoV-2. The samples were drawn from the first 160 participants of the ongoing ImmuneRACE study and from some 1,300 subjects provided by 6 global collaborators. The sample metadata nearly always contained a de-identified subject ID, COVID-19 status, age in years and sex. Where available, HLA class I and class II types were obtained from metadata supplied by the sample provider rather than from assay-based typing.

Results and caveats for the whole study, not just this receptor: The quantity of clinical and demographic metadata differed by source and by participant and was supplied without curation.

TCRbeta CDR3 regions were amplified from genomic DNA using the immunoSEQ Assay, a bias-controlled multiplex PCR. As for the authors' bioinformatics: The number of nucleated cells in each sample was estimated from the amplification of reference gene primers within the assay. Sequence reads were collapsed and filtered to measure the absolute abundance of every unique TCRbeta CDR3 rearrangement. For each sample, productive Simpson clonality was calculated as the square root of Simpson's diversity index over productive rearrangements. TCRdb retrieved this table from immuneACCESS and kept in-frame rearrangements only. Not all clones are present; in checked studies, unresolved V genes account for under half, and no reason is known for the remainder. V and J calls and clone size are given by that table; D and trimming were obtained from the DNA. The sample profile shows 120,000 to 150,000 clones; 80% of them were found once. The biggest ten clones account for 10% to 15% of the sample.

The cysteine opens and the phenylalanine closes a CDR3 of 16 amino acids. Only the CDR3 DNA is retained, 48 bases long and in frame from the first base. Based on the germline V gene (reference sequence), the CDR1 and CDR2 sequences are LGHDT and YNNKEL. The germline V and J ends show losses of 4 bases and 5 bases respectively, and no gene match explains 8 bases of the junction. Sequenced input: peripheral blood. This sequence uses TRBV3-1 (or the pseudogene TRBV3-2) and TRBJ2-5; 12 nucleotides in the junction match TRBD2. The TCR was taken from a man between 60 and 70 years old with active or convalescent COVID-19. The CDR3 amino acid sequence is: CASSPWTSGKDETQYF. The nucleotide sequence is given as TGTGCCAGCAGCCCGTGGACTAGCGGGAAGGACGAGACCCAGTACTTC.